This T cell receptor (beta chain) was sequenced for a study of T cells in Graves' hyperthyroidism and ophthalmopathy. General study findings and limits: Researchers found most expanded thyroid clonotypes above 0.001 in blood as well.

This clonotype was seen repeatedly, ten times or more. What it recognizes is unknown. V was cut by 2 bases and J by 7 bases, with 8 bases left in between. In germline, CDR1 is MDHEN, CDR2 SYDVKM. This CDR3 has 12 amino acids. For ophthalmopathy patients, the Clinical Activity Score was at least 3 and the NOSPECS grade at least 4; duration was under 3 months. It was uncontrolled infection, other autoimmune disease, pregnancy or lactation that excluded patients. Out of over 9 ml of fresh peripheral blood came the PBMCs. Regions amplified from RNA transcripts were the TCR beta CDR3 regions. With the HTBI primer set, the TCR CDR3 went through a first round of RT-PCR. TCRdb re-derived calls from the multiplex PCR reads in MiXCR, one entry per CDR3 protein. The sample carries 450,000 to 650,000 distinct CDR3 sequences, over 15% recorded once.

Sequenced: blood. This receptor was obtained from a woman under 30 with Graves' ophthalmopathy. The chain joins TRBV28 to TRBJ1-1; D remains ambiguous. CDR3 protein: CASSLGELEAFF. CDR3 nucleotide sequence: TGTGCCAGCAGTTTAGGCGAGCTTGAAGCTTTCTTT.